These 9 T cell receptor beta chains came from one sample sequenced in a study of shared clonotypes between healthy human individuals. Generated by immunoSEQ multiplex PCR, the TCRdb table keeps only in-frame clones and is missing some. The data hold 550,000 to 800,000 clones, with 90% observed a single time. The specimen sequenced was memory CD8+ T cells from PBMCs. Subset described: CD45RO+ cells pooled with CCR7-negative TemRA cells. The receptor set was obtained from a man in his late teens or twenties in good health. Some clones in this sample may be carry-over from other donors' samples.

The chain recombines TRBV27 with TRBJ1-1; 8 nucleotides line up with TRBD1. With V trimmed by 5 bases and J by 0 bases, 11 bases remained unmatched. Germline V gene data show CDR1 as MNHEY and CDR2 as SMNVEV (reference sequence). The CDR3 has 17 amino acids. The CDR3 spells CASSALPGQALNTEAFF. The DNA of the CDR3 is TGTGCCAGCAGTGCCCTCCCGGGACAGGCCCTGAACACTGAAGCTTTCTTT.

This clone showed up just once. The chain employs TRBV7-8 and TRBJ1-2; D might be TRBD1 (6 bases). Trimming took 7 bases from V and 2 from J, leaving 14 bases between them. Germline values: CDR1 SGHVS, CDR2 FQNEAQ. This CDR3 spans 14 amino acids. CDR3 sequence: CASTARTANYGYTF. The CDR3 coding sequence is TGTGCCAGCACCGCAAGGACAGCAAACTATGGCTACACCTTC.

In this sample, this clone turned up a few times. A junction boundary mismatches the germline segment, possibly from a read error. The chain is built from TRBV27 and TRBJ2-7; D gene ambiguous. The CDR3 runs to 14 residues. Germline-derived CDR1 and CDR2 are MNHEY and SMNVEV (reference sequence). The CDR3 loop reads CASSLSVRNYEQYF. CDR3 bases: TGTGCCAGCAGTCTATCCGTAAGAAACTACGAGCAGTACTTC.

Worth noting for this clone: In the same sample, other DNA sequences code for this CDR3. The chain links TRBV6-5 to TRBJ2-7; unclear D gene. The V end lost 0 bases, the J end lost 0 bases, and 6 bases lay between the germline ends. CDR3 size: 14 residues. Germline CDR1 is MNHEY and CDR2 is SVGAGI. CDR3 sequence reads: CASSYSGSSYEQYF. In DNA, the CDR3 is TGTGCCAGCAGTTACTCGGGGTCCTCCTACGAGCAGTACTTC.

The chain uses TRBV6-5 and TRBJ2-5, with D perhaps TRBD1 (6 bases). Germline V lookup: CDR1 MNHEY, CDR2 SVGAGI. Trimming cost V 2 bases and J 5 bases, with 15 bases left between them. The CDR3 runs 15 residues. The CDR3 is CASSYGGKEWETQYF. The CDR3 region has the DNA TGTGCCAGCAGTTACGGGGGCAAAGAGTGGGAGACCCAGTACTTC.

The chain has TRBV27 and TRBJ1-1; 9 nucleotides agree with TRBD1. The trim removed 5 bases at V and 5 bases at J, leaving 6 bases unmatched. CDR3 length equals 14 residues. The germline V gene encodes CDR1 MNHEY and CDR2 SMNVEV (reference sequence). CDR3 protein: CASSPRTGETEAFF. CDR3 sequence (DNA): TGTGCCAGCAGTCCGAGGACAGGGGAGACTGAAGCTTTCTTT.

The chain combines TRBV27 with TRBJ2-3; 9 nucleotides align to TRBD2. Trimming cost V 0 bases and J 6 bases; bases outside gene matches: 13. The germline V gene encodes CDR1 MNHEY and CDR2 SMNVEV (reference sequence). This CDR3 is built from 18 residues. The chain's CDR3 is CASSLSPRGRARVDTQYF. In DNA form, the CDR3 reads TGTGCCAGCAGTTTATCCCCCCGCGGGAGGGCCCGAGTGGATACGCAGTATTTT.

J is TRBJ1-2 and V is TRBV7-6; no definite D call. The CDR3 covers 15 residues. Germline values: CDR1 SGHVS, CDR2 FNYEAQ. The V end lost 5 bases, the J end lost 1 base, and 14 bases lay between the germline ends. The CDR3 protein is CASSGEVGLNYGYTF. CDR3 DNA sequence: TGTGCCAGCAGCGGGGAGGTCGGTCTTAACTATGGCTACACCTTC.

This chain connects TRBV5-1 to TRBJ2-1, with 9 positions matching TRBD1. CDR1 and CDR2 (germline): SGHRS, YFSETQ. J lost 7 bases, V lost 0 bases, and 11 bases had no gene match. The CDR3 consists of 17 residues. The CDR3 sequence is CASSLAGRTGGRNEQFF. CDR3 DNA: TGCGCCAGCAGCTTGGCCGGGAGAACAGGGGGCCGGAATGAGCAGTTCTTC.